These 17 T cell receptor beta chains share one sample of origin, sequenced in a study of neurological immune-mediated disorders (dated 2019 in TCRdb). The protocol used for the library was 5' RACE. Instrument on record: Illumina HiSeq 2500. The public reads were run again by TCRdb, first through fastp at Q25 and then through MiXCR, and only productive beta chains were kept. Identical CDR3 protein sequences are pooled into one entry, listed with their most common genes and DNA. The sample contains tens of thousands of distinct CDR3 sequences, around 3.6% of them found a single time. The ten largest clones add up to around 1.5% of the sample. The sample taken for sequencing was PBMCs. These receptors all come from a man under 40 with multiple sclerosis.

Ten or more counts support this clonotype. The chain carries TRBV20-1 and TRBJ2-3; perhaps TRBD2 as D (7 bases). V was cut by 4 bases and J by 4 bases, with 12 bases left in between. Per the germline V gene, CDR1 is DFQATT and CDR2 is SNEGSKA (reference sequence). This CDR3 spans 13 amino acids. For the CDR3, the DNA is TGCAGTGCTAAGGGGGGGCAGTCAGATACGCAGTATTTT. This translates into CSAKGGQSDTQYF.

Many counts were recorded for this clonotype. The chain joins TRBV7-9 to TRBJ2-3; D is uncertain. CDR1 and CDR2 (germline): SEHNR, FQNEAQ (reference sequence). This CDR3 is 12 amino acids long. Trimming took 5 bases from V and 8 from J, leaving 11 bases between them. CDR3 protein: CASSQTTGTQYF. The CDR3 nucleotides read TGTGCCAGCAGCCAAACCACGGGTACGCAGTATTTT.

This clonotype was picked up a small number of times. The CDR3 DNA follows: TGCAGCGTTGAAGTAACGGGACAGGGGGCTTTCTTT. Protein sequence: CSVEVTGQGAFF. This chain uses TRBV29-1 with TRBJ1-1, with 10 bases lining up with TRBD1. Per germline, CDR1 SQVTM and CDR2 ANQGSEA. CDR3 length: 12 amino acids. The ends lost 1 base at V and 11 bases at J; junction bases unmatched: 4.

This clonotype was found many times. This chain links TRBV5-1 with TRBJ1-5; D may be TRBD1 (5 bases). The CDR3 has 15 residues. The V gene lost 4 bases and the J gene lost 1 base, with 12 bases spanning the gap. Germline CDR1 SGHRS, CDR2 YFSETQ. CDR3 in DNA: TGCGCCAGCAGCAGGGGAGGGGAAAGCAATCAGCCCCAGCATTTT. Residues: CASSRGGESNQPQHF. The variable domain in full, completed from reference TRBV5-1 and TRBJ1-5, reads KAGVTQTPRYLIKTRGQQVTLSCSPISGHRSVSWYQQTPGQGLQFLFEYFSETQRNKGNFPGRFSGRQFSNSRSEMNVSTLELGDSALYLCASSRGGESNQPQHFGDGTRLSIL.

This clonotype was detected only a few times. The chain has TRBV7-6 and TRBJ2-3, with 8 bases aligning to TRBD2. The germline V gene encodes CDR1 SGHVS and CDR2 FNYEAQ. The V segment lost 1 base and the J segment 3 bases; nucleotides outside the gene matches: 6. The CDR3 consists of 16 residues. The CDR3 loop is CASSLGTSGATDTQYF. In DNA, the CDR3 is TGTGCCAGCAGCTTAGGCACTAGCGGAGCAACAGATACGCAGTATTTT. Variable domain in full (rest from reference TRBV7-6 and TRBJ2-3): GAGVSQSPRYKVTKRGQDVALRCDPISGHVSLYWYRQALGQGPEFLTYFNYEAQQDKSGLPNDRFSAERPEGSISTLTIQRTEQRDSAMYRCASSLGTSGATDTQYFGPGTRLTVL.

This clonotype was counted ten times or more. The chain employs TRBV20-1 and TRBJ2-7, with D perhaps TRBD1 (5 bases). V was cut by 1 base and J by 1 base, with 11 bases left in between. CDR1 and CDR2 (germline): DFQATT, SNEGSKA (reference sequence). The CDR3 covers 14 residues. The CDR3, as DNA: TGCAGTGCTAGAGTCACAGGAGTTTCCTACGAGCAGTACTTC. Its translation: CSARVTGVSYEQYF.

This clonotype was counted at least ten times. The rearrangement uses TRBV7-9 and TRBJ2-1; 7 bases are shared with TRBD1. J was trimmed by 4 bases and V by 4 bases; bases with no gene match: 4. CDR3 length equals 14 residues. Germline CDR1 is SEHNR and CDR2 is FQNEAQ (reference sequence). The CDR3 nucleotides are TGTGCCAGCAGCTCGGACAGGCGTTACAATGAGCAGTTCTTC. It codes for CASSSDRRYNEQFF. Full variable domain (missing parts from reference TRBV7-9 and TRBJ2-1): DTGVSQNPRHKITKRGQNVTFRCDPISEHNRLYWYRQTLGQGPEFLTYFQNEAQLEKSRLLSDRFSAERPKGSFSTLEIQRTEQGDSAMYLCASSSDRRYNEQFFGPGTRLTVL.

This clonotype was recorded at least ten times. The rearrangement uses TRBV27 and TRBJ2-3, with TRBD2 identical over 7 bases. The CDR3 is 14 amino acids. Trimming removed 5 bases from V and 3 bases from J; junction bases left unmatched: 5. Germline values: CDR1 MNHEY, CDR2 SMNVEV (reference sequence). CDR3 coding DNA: TGTGCCAGCAGTCACGGACTAGTAACAGATACGCAGTATTTT. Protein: CASSHGLVTDTQYF.

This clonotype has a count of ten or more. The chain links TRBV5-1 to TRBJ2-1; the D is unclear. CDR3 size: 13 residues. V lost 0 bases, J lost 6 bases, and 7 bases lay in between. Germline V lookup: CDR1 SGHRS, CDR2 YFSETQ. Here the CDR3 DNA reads TGCGCCAGCAGCTTGGAATGGGTCAATGAGCAGTTCTTC. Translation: CASSLEWVNEQFF.

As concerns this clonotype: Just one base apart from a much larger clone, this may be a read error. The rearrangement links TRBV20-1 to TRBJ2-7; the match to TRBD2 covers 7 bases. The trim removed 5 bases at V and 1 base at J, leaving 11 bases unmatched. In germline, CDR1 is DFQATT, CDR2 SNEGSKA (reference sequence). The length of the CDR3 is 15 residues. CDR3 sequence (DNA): TGCAGTGCTCCAAATTCCTGGACTAGTTCCTACGAGCAGTACTTC. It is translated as CSAPNSWTSSYEQYF.

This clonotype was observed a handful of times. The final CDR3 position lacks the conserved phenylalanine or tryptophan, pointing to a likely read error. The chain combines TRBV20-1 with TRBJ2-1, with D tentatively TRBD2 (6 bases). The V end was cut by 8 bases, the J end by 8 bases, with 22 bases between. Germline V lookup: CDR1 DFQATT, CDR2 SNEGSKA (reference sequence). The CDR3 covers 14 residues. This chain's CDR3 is CSYIPLATSHEQFN. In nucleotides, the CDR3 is TGCAGTTACATACCTCTAGCAACTAGCCATGAGCAGTTCAAC.

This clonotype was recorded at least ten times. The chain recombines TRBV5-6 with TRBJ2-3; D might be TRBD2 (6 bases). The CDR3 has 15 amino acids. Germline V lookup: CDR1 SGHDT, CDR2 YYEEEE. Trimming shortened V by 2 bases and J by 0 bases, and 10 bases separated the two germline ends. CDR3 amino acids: CASSLAGASTDTQYF. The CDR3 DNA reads TGTGCCAGCAGCTTAGCGGGCGCTAGCACAGATACGCAGTATTTT.

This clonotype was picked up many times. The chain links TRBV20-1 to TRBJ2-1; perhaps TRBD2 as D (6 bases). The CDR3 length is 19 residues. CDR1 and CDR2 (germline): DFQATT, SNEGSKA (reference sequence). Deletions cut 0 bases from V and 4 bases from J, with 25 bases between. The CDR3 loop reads CSARDRVLAERTRYNEQFF. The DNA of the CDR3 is TGCAGTGCTAGAGATCGGGTTTTAGCGGAGAGGACCCGGTACAATGAGCAGTTCTTC.

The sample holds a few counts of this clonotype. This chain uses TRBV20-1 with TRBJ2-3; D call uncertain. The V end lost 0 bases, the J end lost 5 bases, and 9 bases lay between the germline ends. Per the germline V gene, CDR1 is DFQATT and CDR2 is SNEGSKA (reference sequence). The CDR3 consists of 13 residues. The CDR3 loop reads CSARDPLGDTQYF. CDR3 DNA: TGCAGTGCTAGAGACCCCCTAGGAGATACGCAGTATTTT.

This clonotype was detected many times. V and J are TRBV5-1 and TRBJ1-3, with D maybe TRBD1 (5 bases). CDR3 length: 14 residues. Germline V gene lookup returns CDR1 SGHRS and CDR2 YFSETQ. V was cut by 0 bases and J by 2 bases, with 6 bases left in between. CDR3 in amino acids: CASSLAGAGNTIYF. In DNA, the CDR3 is TGCGCCAGCAGCTTGGCGGGGGCTGGAAACACCATATATTTT.

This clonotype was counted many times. Here the CDR3 reads CATSRGSGDQPQHF. The CDR3 coding sequence is TGTGCCACCAGCAGAGGGTCAGGGGACCAGCCCCAGCATTTT. The chain has TRBV15 and TRBJ1-5; tentatively, D is TRBD1 (6 bases). The ends were cut back, 1 base at V and 7 bases at J, with 11 bases in the middle. This CDR3 has 14 amino acids. The germline V gene encodes CDR1 LNHNV and CDR2 YYDKDF (reference sequence).

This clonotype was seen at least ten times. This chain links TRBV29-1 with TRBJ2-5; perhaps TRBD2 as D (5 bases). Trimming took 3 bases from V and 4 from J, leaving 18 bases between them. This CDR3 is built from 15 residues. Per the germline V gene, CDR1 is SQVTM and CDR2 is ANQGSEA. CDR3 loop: CSVDDNSGYGETQYF. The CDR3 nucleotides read TGCAGCGTTGATGACAACAGCGGATATGGAGAGACCCAGTACTTC. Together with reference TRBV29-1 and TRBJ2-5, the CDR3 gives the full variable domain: SAVISQKPSRDICQRGTSLTIQCQVDSQVTMMFWYRQQPGQSLTLIATANQGSEATYESGFVIDKFPISRPNLTFSTLTVSNMSPEDSSIYLCSVDDNSGYGETQYFGPGTRLLVL.